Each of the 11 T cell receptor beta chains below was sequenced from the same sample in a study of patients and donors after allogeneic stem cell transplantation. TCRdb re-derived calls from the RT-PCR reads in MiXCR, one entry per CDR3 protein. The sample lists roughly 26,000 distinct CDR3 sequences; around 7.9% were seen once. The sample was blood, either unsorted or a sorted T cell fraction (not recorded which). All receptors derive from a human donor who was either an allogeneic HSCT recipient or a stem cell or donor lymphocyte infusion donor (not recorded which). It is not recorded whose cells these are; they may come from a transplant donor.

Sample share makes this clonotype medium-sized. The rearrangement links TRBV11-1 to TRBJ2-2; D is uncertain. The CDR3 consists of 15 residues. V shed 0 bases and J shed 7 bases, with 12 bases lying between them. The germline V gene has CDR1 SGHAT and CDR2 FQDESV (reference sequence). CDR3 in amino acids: CASSLAAWFDGELFF. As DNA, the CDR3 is TGTGCCAGCAGCTTAGCAGCCTGGTTTGACGGGGAGCTGTTTTTT.

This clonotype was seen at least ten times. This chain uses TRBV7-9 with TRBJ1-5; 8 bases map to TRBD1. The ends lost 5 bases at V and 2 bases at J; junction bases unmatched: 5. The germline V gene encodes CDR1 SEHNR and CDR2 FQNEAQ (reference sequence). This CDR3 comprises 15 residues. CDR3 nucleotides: TGTGCCAGCAGCCCGGACAGGGCTCGCAATCAGCCCCAGCATTTT. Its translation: CASSPDRARNQPQHF.

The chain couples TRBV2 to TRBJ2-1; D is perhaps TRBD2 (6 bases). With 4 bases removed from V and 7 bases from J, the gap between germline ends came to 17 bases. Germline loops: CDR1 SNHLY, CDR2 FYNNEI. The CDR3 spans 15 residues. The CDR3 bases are TGTGCCAGCAGTGCTCGGGAGACCTGGCGAAATGAGCAGTTCTTC. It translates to CASSARETWRNEQFF.

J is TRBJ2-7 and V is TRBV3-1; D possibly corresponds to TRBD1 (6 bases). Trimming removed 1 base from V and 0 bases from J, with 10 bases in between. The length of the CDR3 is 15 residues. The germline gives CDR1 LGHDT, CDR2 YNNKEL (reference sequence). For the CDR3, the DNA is TGTGCCAGCAGCCAAGGGACAGCTACCTCCTACGAGCAGTACTTC. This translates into CASSQGTATSYEQYF.

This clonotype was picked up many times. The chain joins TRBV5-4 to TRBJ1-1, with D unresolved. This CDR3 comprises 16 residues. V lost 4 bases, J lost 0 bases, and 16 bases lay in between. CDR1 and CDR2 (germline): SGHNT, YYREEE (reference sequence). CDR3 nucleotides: TGTGCCAGCAGCCCTCTAAGCGGAACTATGAACACTGAAGCTTTCTTT. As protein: CASSPLSGTMNTEAFF.

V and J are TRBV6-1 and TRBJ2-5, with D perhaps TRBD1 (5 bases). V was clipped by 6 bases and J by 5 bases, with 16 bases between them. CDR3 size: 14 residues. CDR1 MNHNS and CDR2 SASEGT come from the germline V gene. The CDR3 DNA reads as TGTGCCAGCAGAGTGACAGCCACCGGGGAGACCCAGTACTTC. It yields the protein CASRVTATGETQYF.

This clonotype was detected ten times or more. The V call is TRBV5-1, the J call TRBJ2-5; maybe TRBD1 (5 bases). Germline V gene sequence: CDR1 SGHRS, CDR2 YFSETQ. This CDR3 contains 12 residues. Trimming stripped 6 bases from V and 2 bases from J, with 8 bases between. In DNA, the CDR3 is TGCGCCAGCACAGGGCGGCAAGAGACCCAGTACTTC. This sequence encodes CASTGRQETQYF.

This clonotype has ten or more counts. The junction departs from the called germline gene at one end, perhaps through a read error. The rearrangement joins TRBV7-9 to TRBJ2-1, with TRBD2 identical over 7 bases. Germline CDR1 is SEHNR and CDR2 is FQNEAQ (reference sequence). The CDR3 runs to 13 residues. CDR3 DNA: TGTGCCAGCAGCCCGGTCAGGGCGTGGGGGGGAAAGTTC. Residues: CASSPVRAWGGKF. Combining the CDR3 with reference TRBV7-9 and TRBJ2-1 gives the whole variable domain DTGVSQNPRHKITKRGQNVTFRCDPISEHNRLYWYRQTLGQGPEFLTYFQNEAQLEKSRLLSDRFSAERPKGSFSTLEIQRTEQGDSAMYLCASSPVRAWGGKFGPGTRLTVL.

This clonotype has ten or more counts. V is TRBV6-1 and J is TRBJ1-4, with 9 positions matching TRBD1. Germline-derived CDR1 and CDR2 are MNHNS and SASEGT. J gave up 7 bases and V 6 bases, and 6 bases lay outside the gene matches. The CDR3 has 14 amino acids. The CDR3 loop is CASRLQGAGEKLFF. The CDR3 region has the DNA TGTGCCAGCAGATTACAGGGGGCGGGTGAAAAACTGTTTTTT.

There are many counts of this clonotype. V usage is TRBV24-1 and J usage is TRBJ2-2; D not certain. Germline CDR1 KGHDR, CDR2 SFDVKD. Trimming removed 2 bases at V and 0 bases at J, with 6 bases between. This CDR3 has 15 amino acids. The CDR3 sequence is CATSDSVTNTGELFF. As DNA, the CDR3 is TGTGCCACCAGTGATTCCGTAACGAACACCGGGGAGCTGTTTTTT.

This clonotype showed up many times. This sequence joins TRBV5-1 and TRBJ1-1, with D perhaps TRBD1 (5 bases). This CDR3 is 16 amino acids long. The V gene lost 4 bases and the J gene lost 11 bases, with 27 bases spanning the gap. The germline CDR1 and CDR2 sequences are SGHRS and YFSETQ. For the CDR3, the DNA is TGCGCCAGCAGCCTTGGGGGGATCAACAGTGCCCCCGGGGCTTTCTTT. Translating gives CASSLGGINSAPGAFF.